What follows is one T cell receptor (beta chain) and its context. The data were produced by immunoSEQ multiplex PCR, yet TCRdb's version contains in-frame clones alone and is incomplete. This sample has over 90,000 clones; approximately 84% occur once, and the top ten carry 20% to 30%. The data belong to a study of blood T cell repertoires in COVID-19. Study overall: Samples representing acute and convalescent COVID-19 were sourced from the United States, Italy and Spain. The analysed material was cDNA or gDNA that came from T cells, B-cell-depleted T cells, or PBMCs.

V trimming: 2 bases; J trimming: 5 bases; junction bases outside the gene matches: 4. The germline V gene has CDR1 SGHTA and CDR2 FQGNSA. The CDR3 extends over 16 amino acids. The sequencing input was peripheral blood. The sequence derives from a man at least 80 years old with active or convalescent COVID-19. This chain connects TRBV7-2 to TRBJ2-3; 13 bases are shared with TRBD2. CDR3: CASSLTSGGAGDTQYF. CDR3 nucleotide sequence: TGTGCCAGCAGCTTAACTAGCGGGGGGGCGGGAGATACGCAGTATTTT.